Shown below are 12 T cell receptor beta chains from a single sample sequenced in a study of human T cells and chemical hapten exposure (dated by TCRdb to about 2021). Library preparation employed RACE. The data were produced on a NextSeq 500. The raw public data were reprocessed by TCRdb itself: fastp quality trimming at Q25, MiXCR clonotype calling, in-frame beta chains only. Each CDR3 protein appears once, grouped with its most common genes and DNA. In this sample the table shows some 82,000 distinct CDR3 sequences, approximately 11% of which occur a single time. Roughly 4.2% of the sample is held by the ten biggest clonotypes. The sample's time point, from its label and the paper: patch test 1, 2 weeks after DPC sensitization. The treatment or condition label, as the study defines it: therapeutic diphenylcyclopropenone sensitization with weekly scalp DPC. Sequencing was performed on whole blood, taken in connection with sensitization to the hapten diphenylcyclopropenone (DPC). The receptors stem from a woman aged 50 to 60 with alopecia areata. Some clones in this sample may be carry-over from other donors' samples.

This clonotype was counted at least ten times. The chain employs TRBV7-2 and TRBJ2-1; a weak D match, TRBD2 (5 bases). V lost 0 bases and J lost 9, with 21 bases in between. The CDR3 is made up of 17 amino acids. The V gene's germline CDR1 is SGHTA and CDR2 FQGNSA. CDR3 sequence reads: CASSLAPLGSPSGEQFF. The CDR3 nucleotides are TGTGCCAGCAGCTTAGCGCCTTTAGGGAGCCCAAGTGGTGAGCAGTTCTTC.

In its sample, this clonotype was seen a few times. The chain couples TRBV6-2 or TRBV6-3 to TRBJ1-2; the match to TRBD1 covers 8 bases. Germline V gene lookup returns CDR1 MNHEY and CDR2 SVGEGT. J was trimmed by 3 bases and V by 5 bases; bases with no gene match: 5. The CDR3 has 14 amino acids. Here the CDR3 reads CASSPQTGDYGYTF. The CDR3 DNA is TGTGCCAGCAGTCCGCAGACAGGGGACTATGGCTACACCTTC.

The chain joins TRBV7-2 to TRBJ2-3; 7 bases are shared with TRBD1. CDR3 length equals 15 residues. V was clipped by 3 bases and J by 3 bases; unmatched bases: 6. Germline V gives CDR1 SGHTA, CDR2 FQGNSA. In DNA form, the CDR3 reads TGTGCCAGCAGCTTGAGGGGGCAGGCGACAGATACGCAGTATTTT. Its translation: CASSLRGQATDTQYF.

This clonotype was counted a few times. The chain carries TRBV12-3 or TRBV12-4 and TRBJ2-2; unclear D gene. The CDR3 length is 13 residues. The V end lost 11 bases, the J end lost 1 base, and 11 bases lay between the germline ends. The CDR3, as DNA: TGTGCCCTCCAAAGAGGGAACACCGGGGAGCTGTTTTTT. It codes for CALQRGNTGELFF.

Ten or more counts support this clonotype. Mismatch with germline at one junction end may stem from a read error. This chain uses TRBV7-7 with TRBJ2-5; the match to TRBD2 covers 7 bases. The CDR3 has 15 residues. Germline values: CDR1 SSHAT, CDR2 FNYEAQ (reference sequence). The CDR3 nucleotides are TGTGCTAGCAGCTTAGTTCCAGCGGGGCAAGAGACCCAGTACTTC. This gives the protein CASSLVPAGQETQYF.

The CDR3, as DNA: TGTGCCAGCAGTTTACACCGAGGGGAGCTGTTTTTT. Translated, it gives CASSLHRGELFF. The V call is TRBV11-3, the J call TRBJ2-2; D is unresolved. Trimming pared 6 bases from V and 8 bases from J, leaving 10 bases between. Germline CDR1 reads SGHNT; CDR2 reads YENEEA. The CDR3 consists of 12 residues.

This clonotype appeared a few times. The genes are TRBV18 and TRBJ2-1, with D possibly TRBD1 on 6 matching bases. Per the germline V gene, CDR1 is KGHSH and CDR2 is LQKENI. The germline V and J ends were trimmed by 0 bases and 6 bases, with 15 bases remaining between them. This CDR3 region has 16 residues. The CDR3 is CASSPPTGSQGNEQFF. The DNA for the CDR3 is TGTGCCAGCTCACCACCGACAGGTAGCCAGGGCAATGAGCAGTTCTTC.

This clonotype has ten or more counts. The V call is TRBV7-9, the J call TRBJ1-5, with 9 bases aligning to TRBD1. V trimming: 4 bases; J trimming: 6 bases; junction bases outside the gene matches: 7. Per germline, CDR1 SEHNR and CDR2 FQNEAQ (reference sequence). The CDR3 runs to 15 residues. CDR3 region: CASSSGTGRIQPQHF. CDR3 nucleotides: TGTGCCAGCAGCTCCGGGACAGGGAGGATTCAGCCCCAGCATTTT.

In DNA, the CDR3 is TGTGCCAGCAGCTTGGGCCGGGGGCAGTTCTTC. Encoded protein: CASSLGRGQFF. The V and J genes are TRBV7-3 and TRBJ2-1, with D possibly being TRBD2 (5 bases). Germline CDR1 reads SGHTA; CDR2 reads FQGTGA. The CDR3 runs to 11 residues. V dropped 3 bases and J dropped 12 bases, with 9 bases sitting between them.

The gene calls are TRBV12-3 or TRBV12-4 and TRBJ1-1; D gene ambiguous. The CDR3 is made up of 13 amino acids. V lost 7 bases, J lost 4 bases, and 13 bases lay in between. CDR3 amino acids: CASTPWGGTEAFF. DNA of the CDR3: TGTGCCAGCACCCCGTGGGGTGGCACTGAAGCTTTCTTT.

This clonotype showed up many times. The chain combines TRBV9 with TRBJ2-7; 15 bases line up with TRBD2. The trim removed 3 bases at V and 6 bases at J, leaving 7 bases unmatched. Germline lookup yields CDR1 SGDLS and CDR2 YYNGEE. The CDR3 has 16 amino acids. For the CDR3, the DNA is TGTGCCAGCAGCGCCGGACTAGCGGGAGGGCCGGGCGAGCAGTACTTC. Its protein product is CASSAGLAGGPGEQYF.

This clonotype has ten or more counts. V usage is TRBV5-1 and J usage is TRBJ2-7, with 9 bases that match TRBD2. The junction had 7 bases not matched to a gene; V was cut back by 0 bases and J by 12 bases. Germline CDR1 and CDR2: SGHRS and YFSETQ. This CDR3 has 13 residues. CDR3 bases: TGCGCCAGCAGCTTGGATGGTAGCGGGAGCCCGTACTTC. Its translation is CASSLDGSGSPYF.